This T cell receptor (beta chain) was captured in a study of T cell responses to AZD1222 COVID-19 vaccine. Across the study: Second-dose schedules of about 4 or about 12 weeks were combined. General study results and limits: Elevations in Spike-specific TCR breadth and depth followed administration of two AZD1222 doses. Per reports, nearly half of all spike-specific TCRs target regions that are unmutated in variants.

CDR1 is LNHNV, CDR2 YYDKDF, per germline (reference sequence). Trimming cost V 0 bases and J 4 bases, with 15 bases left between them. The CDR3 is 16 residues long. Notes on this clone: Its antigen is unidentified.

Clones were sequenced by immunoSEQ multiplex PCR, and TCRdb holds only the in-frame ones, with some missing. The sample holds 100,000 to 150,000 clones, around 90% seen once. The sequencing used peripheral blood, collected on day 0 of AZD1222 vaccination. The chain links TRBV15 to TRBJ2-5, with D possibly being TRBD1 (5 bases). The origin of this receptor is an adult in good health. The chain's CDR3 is CATSRDGQGRRETQYF. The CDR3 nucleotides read TGTGCCACCAGCAGAGATGGCCAGGGTCGACGAGAGACCCAGTACTTC. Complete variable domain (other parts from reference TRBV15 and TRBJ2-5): DAMVIQNPRYQVTQFGKPVTLSCSQTLNHNVMYWYQQKSSQAPKLLFHYYDKDFNNEADTPDNFQSRRPNTSFCFLDIRSPGLGDTAMYLCATSRDGQGRRETQYFGPGTRLLVL.